These T cell receptor beta chains were read from a single sample in a study. TCRdb fed the 5' RACE reads into MiXCR, producing one record per CDR3 protein. Of over 30,000 distinct CDR3 sequences detected, approximately 30% appear once; the ten largest clones hold roughly 3.5%. Sequenced: naive CD4+ T cells sorted from a lymph node. The receptors shown here come from a female donor with breast cancer. Both conserved end residues are part of each CDR3. The order of the fields is V gene, clone size, J gene, D gene, CDR3 DNA, CDR3 protein. A D gene is named only where the DNA matches it firmly. Clone size is not always given. Where it is, it says once, few, many or a class for expanded clones.

v_call: TRBV6-5
clone_size: once
j_call: TRBJ1-1
d_call: .
cdr3_nt: TGTGCCAGCAAACACAGACGAGAAGCTTTCTTT
cdr3_aa: CASKHRREAFF

v_call: TRBV20-1
clone_size: .
j_call: TRBJ1-1
d_call: TRBD1
cdr3_nt: TGCAGTGCTGTATACCAGACAGGGGGCTTTGAAGCTTTCTTT
cdr3_aa: CSAVYQTGGFEAFF

v_call: TRBV5-1
clone_size: .
j_call: TRBJ2-5
d_call: .
cdr3_nt: TGCGCCAGCAGTGGAGAGGCCCAGTACTTC
cdr3_aa: CASSGEAQYF

v_call: TRBV11-2
clone_size: few
j_call: TRBJ1-6
d_call: .
cdr3_nt: TGTGCCAGCAGCCTACACATGTCCTATAATTCACCCCTCCACTTT
cdr3_aa: CASSLHMSYNSPLHF

v_call: TRBV11-1
clone_size: .
j_call: TRBJ2-7
d_call: TRBD2
cdr3_nt: TGTGCCAGCAGCTTTGCCAGCGGGGTCCACGAGCAGTACTTC
cdr3_aa: CASSFASGVHEQYF

v_call: TRBV4-1
clone_size: .
j_call: TRBJ2-1
d_call: .
cdr3_nt: TGCGCCAGCAGCCAAGATAGGCGGGGAACCTACAATGAGCAGTTCTTC
cdr3_aa: CASSQDRRGTYNEQFF

v_call: TRBV4-3
clone_size: many
j_call: TRBJ2-2
d_call: TRBD2
cdr3_nt: TGCGCCAGCAGCCAGGCGGGAGCGGTCACCGGGGAGCTGTTTTTT
cdr3_aa: CASSQAGAVTGELFF

v_call: TRBV25-1
clone_size: .
j_call: TRBJ2-5
d_call: TRBD2
cdr3_nt: TGTGCCAGCAGCCGCTTTAGCGGGGGGGCGGAGACCCAGTACTTC
cdr3_aa: CASSRFSGGAETQYF

v_call: TRBV9
clone_size: many
j_call: TRBJ2-1
d_call: TRBD2
cdr3_nt: TGTGCCAGCAGCGTCGCGGTAGCGGGAGGCACCTACAATGAGCAGTTCTTC
cdr3_aa: CASSVAVAGGTYNEQFF

v_call: TRBV6-6
clone_size: few
j_call: TRBJ1-6
d_call: .
cdr3_nt: TGTGCCAGCAGTTTTCTCAGAAAAAGTACCAACTTCTATAATTCACCCCTCCACTTT
cdr3_aa: CASSFLRKSTNFYNSPLHF

v_call: TRBV4-1
clone_size: .
j_call: TRBJ1-6
d_call: TRBD1
cdr3_nt: TGCGCCAGCAGCGACAGGGGGACTTCACCCCTCCACTTT
cdr3_aa: CASSDRGTSPLHF

v_call: TRBV27
clone_size: medium-sized
j_call: TRBJ2-1
d_call: .
cdr3_nt: TGTGCCAGCGGCCGACTGCAGAATGAGCAGTTCTTC
cdr3_aa: CASGRLQNEQFF

v_call: TRBV27
clone_size: .
j_call: TRBJ2-3
d_call: .
cdr3_nt: TGTGCCAGCACTGCTCACATTAGCACAGATACGCAGTATTTT
cdr3_aa: CASTAHISTDTQYF

v_call: TRBV27
clone_size: .
j_call: TRBJ1-1
d_call: TRBD1
cdr3_nt: TGTGCCAGCAGTTTAGGAGGGGGCGGGAACACTGAAGCTTTCTTT
cdr3_aa: CASSLGGGGNTEAFF

v_call: TRBV7-9
clone_size: few
j_call: TRBJ2-1
d_call: TRBD2
cdr3_nt: TGTGCCAGCAGCTTAGGGACTAGCGGGACCAACCCCTCAAACCCGTATGAGCAGTTCTTC
cdr3_aa: CASSLGTSGTNPSNPYEQFF

v_call: TRBV20-1
clone_size: few
j_call: TRBJ1-5
d_call: .
cdr3_nt: TGCAGTGCAAGGACGAGCAATCAGCCCCAGCATTTT
cdr3_aa: CSARTSNQPQHF

v_call: TRBV5-1
clone_size: few
j_call: TRBJ2-5
d_call: .
cdr3_nt: TGCGCCAGCAGCTTGCAGGCAGGGAGGGAGACCCAGTACTTC
cdr3_aa: CASSLQAGRETQYF

v_call: TRBV25-1
clone_size: .
j_call: TRBJ2-5
d_call: .
cdr3_nt: TGTGCCAGCGTCGGGGCAGATGGTCAGACCCAGTACTTC
cdr3_aa: CASVGADGQTQYF

v_call: TRBV10-3
clone_size: many
j_call: TRBJ2-7
d_call: TRBD1
cdr3_nt: TGTGCCACCGGGACAGGGGGCGAGGACGAGCAGTACTTC
cdr3_aa: CATGTGGEDEQYF

v_call: TRBV6-5
clone_size: .
j_call: TRBJ2-6
d_call: .
cdr3_nt: TGTGCCAGCAGTACCGGGTCCTTTCGCTCTGGGGCCAACGTCCTGACTTTC
cdr3_aa: CASSTGSFRSGANVLTF

v_call: TRBV7-9
clone_size: few
j_call: TRBJ2-3
d_call: .
cdr3_nt: TGTGCCAGCAGCTTGCCCCCCCCGAGCACAGATACGCAGTATTTT
cdr3_aa: CASSLPPPSTDTQYF

v_call: TRBV12-3/TRBV12-4
clone_size: few
j_call: TRBJ2-3
d_call: TRBD1
cdr3_nt: TGTGCCAGCAGTTTACAGGGGGCCAGCCCAGATACGCAGTATTTT
cdr3_aa: CASSLQGASPDTQYF

v_call: TRBV12-3/TRBV12-4
clone_size: medium-sized
j_call: TRBJ1-2
d_call: .
cdr3_nt: TGTGCCAGCAGTTTAGCGGGTCAACCTAGAGGCTACACCTTC
cdr3_aa: CASSLAGQPRGYTF

v_call: TRBV6-5
clone_size: few
j_call: TRBJ2-7
d_call: TRBD1
cdr3_nt: TGTGCCAGCACCGCGGACAGGGCTACCTACGAGCAGTACTTC
cdr3_aa: CASTADRATYEQYF

v_call: TRBV2
clone_size: few
j_call: TRBJ2-1
d_call: .
cdr3_nt: TGTGCCAGGGGGACGAATAATGAGCAGTTCTTC
cdr3_aa: CARGTNNEQFF

v_call: TRBV30
clone_size: .
j_call: TRBJ2-2
d_call: .
cdr3_nt: TGTACCTGGAGTGTAAGGCCGAACACCGGGGAGCTGTTTTTT
cdr3_aa: CTWSVRPNTGELFF

v_call: TRBV7-2
clone_size: .
j_call: TRBJ2-3
d_call: .
cdr3_nt: TGTGCCAGCAGCTTAGAACTAGCGGACAGGATGCAGTATTTT
cdr3_aa: CASSLELADRMQYF